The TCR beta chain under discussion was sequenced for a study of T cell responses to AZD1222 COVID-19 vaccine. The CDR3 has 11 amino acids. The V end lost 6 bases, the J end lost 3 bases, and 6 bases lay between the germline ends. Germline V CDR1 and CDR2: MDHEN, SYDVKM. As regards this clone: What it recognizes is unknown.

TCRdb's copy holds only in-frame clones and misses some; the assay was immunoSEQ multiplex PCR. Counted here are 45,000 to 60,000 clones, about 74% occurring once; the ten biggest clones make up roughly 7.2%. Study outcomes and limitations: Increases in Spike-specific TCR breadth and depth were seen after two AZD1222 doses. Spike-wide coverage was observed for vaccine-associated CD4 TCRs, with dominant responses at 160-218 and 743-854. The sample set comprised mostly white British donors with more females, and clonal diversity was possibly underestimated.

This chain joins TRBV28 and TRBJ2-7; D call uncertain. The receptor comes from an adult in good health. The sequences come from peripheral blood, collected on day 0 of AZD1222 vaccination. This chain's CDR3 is CASRGNYEQYF. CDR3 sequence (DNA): TGTGCCAGCAGGGGGAACTACGAGCAGTACTTC.